This T cell receptor (beta chain) originates from a study of cytomegalovirus exposure and HLA in healthy donors. This PCR relied on a set of 60 Vbeta primers and 13 Jbeta primers. Data came from immunoSEQ multiplex PCR; TCRdb stores just in-frame clones and leaves some out. Among 200,000 to 250,000 clones listed, approximately 87% were seen once. Sequenced sample: PBMCs. This TCR was recovered from a human donor in good health.

In nucleotides, the CDR3 is TGTGCCACCAGCCCACGCAGATTGAGGGGGCAGGATGAAAAACTGTTTTTT. Translation gives CATSPRRLRGQDEKLFF. This chain links TRBV15 with TRBJ1-4; 7 positions match TRBD1. The CDR3 totals 17 residues. CDR1 and CDR2 (germline): LNHNV, YYDKDF (reference sequence). Unmatched junction bases numbered 15, after V lost 5 bases and J lost 6 bases.